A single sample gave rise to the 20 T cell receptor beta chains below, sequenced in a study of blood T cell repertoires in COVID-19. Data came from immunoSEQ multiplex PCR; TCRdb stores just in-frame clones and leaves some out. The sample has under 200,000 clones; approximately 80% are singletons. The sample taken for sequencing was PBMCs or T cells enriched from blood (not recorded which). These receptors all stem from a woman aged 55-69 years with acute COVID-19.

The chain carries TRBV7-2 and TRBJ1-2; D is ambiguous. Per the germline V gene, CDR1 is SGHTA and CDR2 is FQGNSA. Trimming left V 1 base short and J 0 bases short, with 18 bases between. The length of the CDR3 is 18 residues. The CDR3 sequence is CASSLESPLLLSNYGYTF. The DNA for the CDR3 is TGTGCCAGCAGCTTAGAGAGTCCCCTCCTCTTATCTAACTATGGCTACACCTTC.

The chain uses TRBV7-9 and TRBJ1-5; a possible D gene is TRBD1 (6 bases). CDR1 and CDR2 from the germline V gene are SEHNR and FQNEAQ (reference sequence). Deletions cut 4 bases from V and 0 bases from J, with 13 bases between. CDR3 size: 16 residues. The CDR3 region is CASSSGQSYSNQPQHF. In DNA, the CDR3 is TGTGCCAGCAGCTCTGGACAGTCATATAGCAATCAGCCCCAGCATTTT. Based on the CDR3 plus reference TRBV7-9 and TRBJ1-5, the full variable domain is DTGVSQNPRHKITKRGQNVTFRCDPISEHNRLYWYRQTLGQGPEFLTYFQNEAQLEKSRLLSDRFSAERPKGSFSTLEIQRTEQGDSAMYLCASSSGQSYSNQPQHFGDGTRLSIL.

The CDR3 here is CASSPSRAPYGYTF. CDR3 coding DNA: TGTGCCAGCAGCCCCTCCAGGGCCCCCTATGGCTACACCTTC. The genes are TRBV3-1 (or the pseudogene TRBV3-2) and TRBJ1-2; TRBD1 is a possible D gene (5 bases). Germline CDR1 reads LGHDT; CDR2 reads YNNKEL (reference sequence). The CDR3 runs 14 residues. V gave up 4 bases and J gave up 4 bases, with 13 bases separating them.

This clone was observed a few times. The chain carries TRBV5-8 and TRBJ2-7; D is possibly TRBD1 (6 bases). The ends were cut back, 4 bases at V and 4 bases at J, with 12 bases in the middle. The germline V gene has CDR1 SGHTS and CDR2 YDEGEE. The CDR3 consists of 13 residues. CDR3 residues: CASSRRTVYEQYF. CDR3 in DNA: TGTGCCAGCAGCAGGCGGACAGTTTACGAGCAGTACTTC.

This CDR3 is CASRGRTSGTTSSYNEQFF. The CDR3 bases are TGTGCCAGCAGAGGGAGAACTAGCGGGACCACTAGCTCCTACAATGAGCAGTTCTTC. This chain joins TRBV27 and TRBJ2-1, with TRBD2 matching over 10 bases. The V and J ends lost 6 bases and 0 bases, in that order; junction bases with no gene match: 14. CDR1 is MNHEY and CDR2 is SMNVEV in the germline V gene (reference sequence). There are 19 residues in the CDR3.

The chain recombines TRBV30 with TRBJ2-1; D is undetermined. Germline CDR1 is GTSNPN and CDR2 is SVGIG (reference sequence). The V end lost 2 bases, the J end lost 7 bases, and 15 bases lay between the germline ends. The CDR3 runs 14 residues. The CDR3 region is CAWSSINGWNEQFF. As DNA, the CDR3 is TGTGCCTGGAGTAGTATCAACGGGTGGAATGAGCAGTTCTTC.

CDR3 nucleotide sequence: TGTGCCAGCAGCTTAGATCGACCCGGGTGGAACTATGGCTACACCTTC. As protein: CASSLDRPGWNYGYTF. The chain carries TRBV7-2 and TRBJ1-2, with no clear D. The CDR3 covers 16 residues. Germline loops: CDR1 SGHTA, CDR2 FQGNSA. Trimming removed 1 base at V and 2 bases at J, with 14 bases between.

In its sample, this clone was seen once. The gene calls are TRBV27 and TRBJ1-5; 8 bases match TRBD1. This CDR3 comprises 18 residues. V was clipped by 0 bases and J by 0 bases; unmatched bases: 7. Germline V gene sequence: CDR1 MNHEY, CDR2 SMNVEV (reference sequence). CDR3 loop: CASSLSGRGPFSNQPQHF. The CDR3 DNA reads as TGTGCCAGCAGTTTATCGGGCAGGGGGCCTTTTAGCAATCAGCCCCAGCATTTT.

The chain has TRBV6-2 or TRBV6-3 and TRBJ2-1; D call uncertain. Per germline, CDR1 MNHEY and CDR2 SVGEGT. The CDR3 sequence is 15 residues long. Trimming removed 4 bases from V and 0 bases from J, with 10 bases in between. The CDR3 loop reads CASSLEWSSYNEQFF. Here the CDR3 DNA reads TGTGCCAGCAGTTTAGAGTGGAGCTCCTACAATGAGCAGTTCTTC.

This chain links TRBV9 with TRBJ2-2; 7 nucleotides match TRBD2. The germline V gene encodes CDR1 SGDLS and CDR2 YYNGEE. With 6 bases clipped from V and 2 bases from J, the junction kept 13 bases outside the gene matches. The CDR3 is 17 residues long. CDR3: CASTRRPTGGNTGELFF. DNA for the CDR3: TGTGCCAGCACCCGTAGGCCTACGGGGGGAAACACCGGGGAGCTGTTTTTT. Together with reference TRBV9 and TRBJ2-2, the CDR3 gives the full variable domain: DSGVTQTPKHLITATGQRVTLRCSPRSGDLSVYWYQQSLDQGLQFLIQYYNGEERAKGNILERFSAQQFPDLHSELNLSSLELGDSALYFCASTRRPTGGNTGELFFGEGSRLTVL.

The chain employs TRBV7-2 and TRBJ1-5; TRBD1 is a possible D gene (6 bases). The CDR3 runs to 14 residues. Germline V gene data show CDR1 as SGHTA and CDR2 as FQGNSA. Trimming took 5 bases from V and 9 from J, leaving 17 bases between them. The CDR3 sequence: CASSTLQGIRPQHF. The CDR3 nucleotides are TGTGCCAGCAGCACATTACAGGGAATACGGCCCCAGCATTTT.

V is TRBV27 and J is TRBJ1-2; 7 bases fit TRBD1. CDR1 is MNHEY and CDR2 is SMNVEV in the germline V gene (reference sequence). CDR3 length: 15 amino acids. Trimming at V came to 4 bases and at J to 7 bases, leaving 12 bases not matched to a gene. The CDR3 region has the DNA TGTGCCAGCAGTTGGTCCGGACAGGAACGAGCTGGCTACACCTTC. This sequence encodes CASSWSGQERAGYTF.

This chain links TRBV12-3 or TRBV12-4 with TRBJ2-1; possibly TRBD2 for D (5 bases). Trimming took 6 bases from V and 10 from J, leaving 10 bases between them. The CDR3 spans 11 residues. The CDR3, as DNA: TGTGCCAGCAGCCCCAAGCGGGAGCAGTTCTTC. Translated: CASSPKREQFF.

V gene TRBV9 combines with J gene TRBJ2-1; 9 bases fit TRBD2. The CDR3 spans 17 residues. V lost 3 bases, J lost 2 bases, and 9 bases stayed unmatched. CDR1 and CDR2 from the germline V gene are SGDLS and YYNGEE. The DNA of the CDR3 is TGTGCCAGCAGCGGATTAGCGGGGGCCTCCGCCTACAATGAGCAGTTCTTC. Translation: CASSGLAGASAYNEQFF.

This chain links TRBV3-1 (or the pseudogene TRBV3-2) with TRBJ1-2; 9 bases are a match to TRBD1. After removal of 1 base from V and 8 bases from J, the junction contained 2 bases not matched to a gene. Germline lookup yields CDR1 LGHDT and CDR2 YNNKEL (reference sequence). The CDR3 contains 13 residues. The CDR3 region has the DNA TGTGCCAGCAGCCAAGGACAGGGGGGAGGCTACACCTTC. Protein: CASSQGQGGGYTF.

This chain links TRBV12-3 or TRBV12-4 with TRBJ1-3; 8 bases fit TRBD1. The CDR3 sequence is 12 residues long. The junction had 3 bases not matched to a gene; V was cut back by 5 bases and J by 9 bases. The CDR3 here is CASSRTGSTIYF. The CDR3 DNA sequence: TGTGCCAGCAGTCGGACAGGGAGCACCATATATTTT.

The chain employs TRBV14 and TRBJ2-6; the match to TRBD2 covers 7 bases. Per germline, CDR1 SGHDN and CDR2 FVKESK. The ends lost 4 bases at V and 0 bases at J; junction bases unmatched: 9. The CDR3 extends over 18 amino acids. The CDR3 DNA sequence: TGTGCCAGCAGCCGCTTCCGGGACTACGTCTCTGGGGCCAACGTCCTGACTTTC. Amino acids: CASSRFRDYVSGANVLTF.

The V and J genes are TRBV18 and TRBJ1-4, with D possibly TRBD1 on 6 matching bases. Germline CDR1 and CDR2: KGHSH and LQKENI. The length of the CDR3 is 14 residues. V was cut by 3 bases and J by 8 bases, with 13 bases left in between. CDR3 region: CASSPAGVVEKLFF. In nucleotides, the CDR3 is TGTGCCAGCTCACCTGCAGGGGTGGTCGAAAAACTGTTTTTT.

CDR3 bases: TGTGCCAGCTCACCGACCCAGGTGAACGGAAACACCATATATTTT. It specifies CASSPTQVNGNTIYF. The chain carries TRBV18 and TRBJ1-3; no definite D call. The ends were cut back, 3 bases at V and 4 bases at J, with 13 bases in the middle. The germline gives CDR1 KGHSH, CDR2 LQKENI. CDR3 length equals 15 residues. Variable domain in full (rest from reference TRBV18 and TRBJ1-3): NAGVMQNPRHLVRRRGQEARLRCSPMKGHSHVYWYRQLPEEGLKFMVYLQKENIIDESGMPKERFSAEFPKEGPSILRIQQVVRGDSAAYFCASSPTQVNGNTIYFGEGSWLTVV.

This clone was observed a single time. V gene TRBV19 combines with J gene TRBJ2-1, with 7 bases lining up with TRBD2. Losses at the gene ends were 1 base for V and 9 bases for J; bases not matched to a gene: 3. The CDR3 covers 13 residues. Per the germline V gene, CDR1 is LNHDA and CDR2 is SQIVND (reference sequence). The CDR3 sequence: CASSIGGRGEQFF. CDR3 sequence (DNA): TGTGCCAGTAGTATAGGGGGGAGGGGTGAGCAGTTCTTC.